A selection of T cell receptor beta chains follows, all from one sample in a study of blood T cells in healthy people across ages. TCRdb ran MiXCR on the 5' RACE reads and lists one entry per CDR3 protein. The sample contains 1.5 million to 2 million distinct CDR3 sequences, 28% of which appear only once. Source material: blood. These receptors all come from a woman aged 25-40 years in good health. Each CDR3 is given with its conserved first and last residue. Fields, in order: J gene, V gene, clone size, D gene, CDR3 protein, CDR3 DNA. D genes are given only for firm matches. Rows may omit the clone size; those that give it use once, few, many or a size class.

>TRBJ2-7|TRBV7-8|few|NA
CASSQQGTTYEQYF
TGTGCCAGCAGCCAGCAGGGGACTACCTACGAGCAGTACTTC
>TRBJ2-1|TRBV12-3/TRBV12-4|NA|NA
CASSLQGYGEIGEQFF
TGTGCCAGCAGTTTACAGGGTTACGGGGAAATAGGTGAGCAGTTCTTC
>TRBJ2-1|TRBV3-1|many|NA
CASSQTRGGEQFF
TGTGCCAGCAGCCAAACCAGGGGGGGCGAGCAGTTCTTC
>TRBJ2-5|TRBV12-3/TRBV12-4|NA|NA
CASSSKEVPETQYF
TGTGCCAGCAGCTCGAAAGAAGTTCCGGAGACCCAGTACTTC
>TRBJ2-1|TRBV5-1|many|TRBD2
CASRFTSGPTYNEQFF
TGCGCCAGCAGATTTACTAGCGGGCCTACCTACAATGAGCAGTTCTTC
>TRBJ1-6|TRBV9|few|NA
CASSALDYSPLHF
TGTGCCAGCAGCGCCTTAGATTATTCACCCCTCCACTTT
>TRBJ2-1|TRBV20-1|once|TRBD1
CSARDRGDEQFF
TGCAGTGCTAGGGACAGGGGCGATGAGCAGTTCTTC
>TRBJ2-3|TRBV2|NA|NA
CASRRALTDTQYF
TGTGCCAGCAGGCGAGCCCTCACAGATACGCAGTATTTT
>TRBJ2-3|TRBV5-1|NA|TRBD2
CASTTGTSGRSRDTQYF
TGCGCCAGCACCACCGGGACTAGCGGGAGGAGCCGTGATACGCAGTATTTT
>TRBJ2-7|TRBV20-1|NA|NA
CSALRAEGEREQYF
TGCAGTGCTCTACGGGCCGAGGGAGAGCGCGAGCAGTACTTC